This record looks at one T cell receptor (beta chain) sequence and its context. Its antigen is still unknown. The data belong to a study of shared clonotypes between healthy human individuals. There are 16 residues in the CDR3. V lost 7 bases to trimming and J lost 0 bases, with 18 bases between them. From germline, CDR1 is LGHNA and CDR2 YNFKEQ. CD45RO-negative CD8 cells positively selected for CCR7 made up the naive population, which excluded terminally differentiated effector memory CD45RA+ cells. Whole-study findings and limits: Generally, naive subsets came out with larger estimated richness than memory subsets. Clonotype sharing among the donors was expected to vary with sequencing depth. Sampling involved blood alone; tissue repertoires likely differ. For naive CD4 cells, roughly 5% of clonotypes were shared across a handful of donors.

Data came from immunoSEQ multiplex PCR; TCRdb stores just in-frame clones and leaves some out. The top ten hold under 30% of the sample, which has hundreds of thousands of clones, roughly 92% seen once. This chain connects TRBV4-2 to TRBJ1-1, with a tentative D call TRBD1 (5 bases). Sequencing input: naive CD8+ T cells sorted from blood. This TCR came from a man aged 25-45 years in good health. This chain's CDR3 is CASTEWGGTLNTEAFF. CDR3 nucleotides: TGTGCCAGCACCGAATGGGGGGGGACTTTGAACACTGAAGCTTTCTTT.